The entry below gives a single T cell receptor beta chain sequence along with its context. Categorization into cohorts depended on clinical history that participants reported. The CDR3 covers 12 residues. Germline assignment: CDR1 SGHVS and CDR2 FQNEAQ. J lost 7 bases, V lost 5 bases, and 4 bases had no gene match. This entry is derived from a study of blood T cell repertoires in COVID-19. The assay was immunoSEQ multiplex PCR, and TCRdb's table has in-frame clones only and misses some. This table has some 320,000 clones, around 90% appearing once. The chain carries TRBV7-8 and TRBJ2-7; the match to TRBD2 covers 8 bases. The receptor's source is a man in his 60s who had recovered from COVID-19. Sequencing was carried out using PBMCs or T cells enriched from blood (not recorded which). The CDR3 region has the DNA TGTGCCAGCAGCGTGACGGGGGGGGAGCAGTACTTC. Translated, it gives CASSVTGGEQYF.